This T cell receptor beta chain was retrieved from a study of CD8 T cells in Susac syndrome. With random hexamers, 0.5 to 1 ug RNA was reverse transcribed. Amplification of TCR beta CDR3 spanned 54 Vbeta and 13 Jbeta via immunoSEQ multiplex PCR. TCRdb re-called the immunoSEQ multiplex PCR reads with MiXCR, one entry per CDR3 protein. The table lists approximately 160,000 distinct CDR3 sequences, roughly 93% of them singletons, with over 0.11% in the top ten. Study conclusions and caveats: The authors acknowledged that the study's TCR sequencing and HLA analysis involved relatively few individuals.

The authors carried out high-throughput sequencing of TCR beta. They applied it to CD8+ and CD4+ T cells obtained from blood. The TEMRA cells underwent FACS enrichment, while the CD8+ and CD4+ T cells underwent negative isolation. To note about this clonotype: Its antigen is as yet unknown.

V lost 2 bases and J lost 9; bases outside the gene matches: 10. The CDR3 sequence is 15 residues long. In germline, CDR1 is SGHAT, CDR2 FQNNGV. The sequence derives from a human donor in good health. Sequenced material: CD4+ T cells from PBMCs. J is TRBJ2-3 and V is TRBV11-2, with 8 bases that match TRBD2. The CDR3 protein is CASSLFSGGPRTQYF. CDR3 bases: TGTGCCAGCAGCTTATTCTCGGGGGGGCCGCGGACGCAGTATTTT. The entire variable domain, with the rest obtained from reference TRBV11-2 and TRBJ2-3, is as follows: EAGVAQSPRYKIIEKRQSVAFWCNPISGHATLYWYQQILGQGPKLLIQFQNNGVVDDSQLPKDRFSAERLKGVDSTLKIQPAKLEDSAVYLCASSLFSGGPRTQYFGPGTRLTVL.